A selection of T cell receptor beta chains follows, all from one sample in a study of blood T cell repertoires in COVID-19. Only in-frame clones appear in the TCRdb table, and some are missing; sequencing was by immunoSEQ multiplex PCR. Among roughly 100,000 clones, about nine tenths were seen once, and the ten largest hold around 14%. Sequenced: peripheral blood. All receptors come from a man aged 45 to 65 with acute or convalescent COVID-19. CDR3s include the opening cysteine and the closing phenylalanine or tryptophan. The D gene is left open where the match is weak. Size is omitted from some rows. Given values are once, few, many or a class for expanded clones.

clone_size: .
j_call: TRBJ2-7
v_call: TRBV5-1
d_call: .
cdr3_nt: TGCGCCAGCAGCCCTTCCTGGACTGCACTATCCTACGAGCAGTACTTC
cdr3_aa: CASSPSWTALSYEQYF

clone_size: .
j_call: TRBJ2-4
v_call: TRBV18
d_call: TRBD2
cdr3_nt: TGTGCCAGCTCCCGAGCGGGACCGTCAGCCAAAAACATTCAGTACTTC
cdr3_aa: CASSRAGPSAKNIQYF

clone_size: .
j_call: TRBJ1-2
v_call: TRBV12-3/TRBV12-4
d_call: .
cdr3_nt: TGTGCCAGCAGTTTAGGAGGGCTCGATGGCTACACCTTC
cdr3_aa: CASSLGGLDGYTF

clone_size: few
j_call: TRBJ2-1
v_call: TRBV10-1
d_call: TRBD2
cdr3_nt: TGCGCCAGCAGTGAGAGGAGCGGGAGGGGGTCCTACAATGAGCAGTTCTTC
cdr3_aa: CASSERSGRGSYNEQFF

clone_size: .
j_call: TRBJ2-2
v_call: TRBV5-1
d_call: .
cdr3_nt: TGCGCCAGCAGCAGGCACAGGGGGCTAGCGGGAGCGAACACCGGGGAGCTGTTTTTT
cdr3_aa: CASSRHRGLAGANTGELFF

clone_size: .
j_call: TRBJ2-7
v_call: TRBV23-1
d_call: TRBD1
cdr3_nt: TGCGCCAGCAGTCATTTGGGACAGGGGTGCTACGAGCAGTACTTC
cdr3_aa: CASSHLGQGCYEQYF

clone_size: .
j_call: TRBJ2-1
v_call: TRBV24-1
d_call: TRBD2
cdr3_nt: TGTGCCACCAGTGACTCAAGCGGGAGTTCGGTTTATGAGCAGTTCTTC
cdr3_aa: CATSDSSGSSVYEQFF

clone_size: .
j_call: TRBJ2-2
v_call: TRBV11-3
d_call: TRBD1
cdr3_nt: TGTGCCAGCAGCGGGATCTGGAAGACAGGGGACACCGGGGAGCTGTTTTTT
cdr3_aa: CASSGIWKTGDTGELFF

clone_size: .
j_call: TRBJ2-5
v_call: TRBV6-5
d_call: TRBD1
cdr3_nt: TGTGCCAGCAGTTACGAAGGACAGGGACGGGAGACCCAGTACTTC
cdr3_aa: CASSYEGQGRETQYF

clone_size: .
j_call: TRBJ1-6
v_call: TRBV5-6
d_call: .
cdr3_nt: TGTGCCAGCAGCTTTAGCCGATCACCCCTCCACTTT
cdr3_aa: CASSFSRSPLHF

clone_size: .
j_call: TRBJ1-2
v_call: TRBV2
d_call: TRBD1
cdr3_nt: TGTGCCAGCAGTCTCCATCGGGGACAGGGAAACTATGGCTACACCTTC
cdr3_aa: CASSLHRGQGNYGYTF

clone_size: once
j_call: TRBJ1-4
v_call: TRBV27
d_call: .
cdr3_nt: TGTGCCAGCAGTCAACAGGCACTAAATGAAAAACTGTTTTTT
cdr3_aa: CASSQQALNEKLFF

clone_size: .
j_call: TRBJ1-1
v_call: TRBV6-5
d_call: TRBD1
cdr3_nt: TGTGCCAGCAGTATTTACAGGGGAGGCGGGACTGAAGCTTTCTTT
cdr3_aa: CASSIYRGGGTEAFF

clone_size: .
j_call: TRBJ2-1
v_call: TRBV11-2
d_call: TRBD2
cdr3_nt: TGTGCCAGCAGCATCCCTAGCGGGAGTGACCCCTACAATGAGCAGTTCTTC
cdr3_aa: CASSIPSGSDPYNEQFF

clone_size: .
j_call: TRBJ2-3
v_call: TRBV7-9
d_call: TRBD2
cdr3_nt: TGTGCCAGCAACCGCGGTGATAGCGGGACAGATACGCAGTATTTT
cdr3_aa: CASNRGDSGTDTQYF

clone_size: .
j_call: TRBJ2-1
v_call: TRBV7-7
d_call: TRBD2
cdr3_nt: TGTGCCAGCAGCTTAGCCCCTAGCGGGGGATCAGGGGAGCAGTTCTTC
cdr3_aa: CASSLAPSGGSGEQFF

clone_size: .
j_call: TRBJ1-2
v_call: TRBV24-1
d_call: TRBD1
cdr3_nt: TGTGCCACCAGTGATCCGGGACAGGGCGCGGCCGAGGGCTACACCTTC
cdr3_aa: CATSDPGQGAAEGYTF

clone_size: .
j_call: TRBJ1-4
v_call: TRBV1
d_call: .
cdr3_nt: TGCACCAGCAGCCAGGAGGGACCGAATGAAAAACTGTTTTTT
cdr3_aa: CTSSQEGPNEKLFF

clone_size: .
j_call: TRBJ2-1
v_call: TRBV11-2
d_call: TRBD2
cdr3_nt: TGTGCCAGCAGCTTAATCGCGGGAGGGCCTCACGGGTTAAGTGAGCAGTTCTTC
cdr3_aa: CASSLIAGGPHGLSEQFF

clone_size: .
j_call: TRBJ2-3
v_call: TRBV20-1
d_call: TRBD2
cdr3_nt: TGCAGTGCAAGTTTCCCTAGCGGGAGTTATACGCAGTATTTT
cdr3_aa: CSASFPSGSYTQYF

clone_size: .
j_call: TRBJ2-7
v_call: TRBV28
d_call: TRBD2
cdr3_nt: TGTGCCAGCGTGCGGGAGGGTGTCGAGCAGTACTTC
cdr3_aa: CASVREGVEQYF

clone_size: .
j_call: TRBJ1-6
v_call: TRBV5-1
d_call: TRBD1
cdr3_nt: TGCGCCAGCAGCGGGGGGACAGGGGATTATTCACCCCTCCACTTT
cdr3_aa: CASSGGTGDYSPLHF

clone_size: .
j_call: TRBJ1-2
v_call: TRBV25-1
d_call: .
cdr3_nt: TGTGCCAGCAGTGCGGGGGATGGCTACACCTTC
cdr3_aa: CASSAGDGYTF

clone_size: .
j_call: TRBJ2-7
v_call: TRBV4-1
d_call: .
cdr3_nt: TGCGCCAGCAGCCAAGAGCACGGTTTCTCCTACGAGCAGTACTTC
cdr3_aa: CASSQEHGFSYEQYF

clone_size: medium-sized
j_call: TRBJ1-1
v_call: TRBV4-1
d_call: TRBD1
cdr3_nt: TGCGCCAGCAGCCAGGAGGGACAGGGAAAGACTGAAGCTTTCTTT
cdr3_aa: CASSQEGQGKTEAFF

clone_size: .
j_call: TRBJ1-2
v_call: TRBV5-1
d_call: TRBD1
cdr3_nt: TGCGCCAGCAGCACAGGGACAGGGCGCTATGGCTACACCTTC
cdr3_aa: CASSTGTGRYGYTF

clone_size: .
j_call: TRBJ2-7
v_call: TRBV28
d_call: TRBD2
cdr3_nt: TGTGCCAGCAGCCGCCCTCGGACTAGCGTCTCCTACGAGCAGTACTTC
cdr3_aa: CASSRPRTSVSYEQYF

clone_size: .
j_call: TRBJ2-2
v_call: TRBV7-4
d_call: .
cdr3_nt: TGTGCCAGCAGCTTAGCCCTAGGACATAGTACCGGGGAGCTGTTTTTT
cdr3_aa: CASSLALGHSTGELFF

clone_size: .
j_call: TRBJ2-5
v_call: TRBV5-1
d_call: .
cdr3_nt: TGCGCCAGCAGCTTGGAGGGGCAAGAGACCCAGTACTTC
cdr3_aa: CASSLEGQETQYF